This T cell receptor (beta chain) was recorded in a study of T cell changes during pregnancy in multiple sclerosis. This table comes from immunoSEQ multiplex PCR, and its TCRdb copy is limited to in-frame clones, with some not included. Of approximately 89,000 clones listed, about 94% are singletons. Germline values: CDR1 SGDLS, CDR2 YYNGEE. V lost 0 bases, J lost 6 bases, and 5 bases stayed unmatched. This CDR3 is built from 15 residues. The chain is built from TRBV9 and TRBJ2-3, with TRBD2 matching over 9 bases. Source: peripheral blood, taken in the third trimester of pregnancy. The sequence was collected from a female donor with multiple sclerosis, enrolled in a pregnancy study. CDR3 in DNA: TGTGCCAGCAGCGTAGGAGCGGGGGGCAAGGATACGCAGTATTTT. Residues: CASSVGAGGKDTQYF.